A single TCR beta chain is shown here with its context. Its matching antigen is unknown. The record originates from a study of cytomegalovirus exposure and HLA in healthy donors. Vbeta (60) and Jbeta (13) primers were used in the PCR. The protocol was immunoSEQ multiplex PCR, while the TCRdb copy is restricted to in-frame clones and leaves out a portion. The sample carries 210,000 or so clones, 80% to 90% recorded once. CDR3 size: 13 residues. Germline V lookup: CDR1 MGHDK, CDR2 SYGVNS. Trimming took 6 bases from V and 0 from J, leaving 8 bases between them. Study observations and caveats: When analyzed later, a missense DCLRE1C variant was found to be linked to TCR beta V- and J-gene trimming.

Material: PBMCs. The V call is TRBV25-1, the J call TRBJ1-1, with D uncertain. The TCR sequence derives from a girl aged 2 to 9 in good health and CMV-seronegative. This CDR3 reads CASSPELNTEAFF. The CDR3 DNA is TGTGCCAGCAGCCCGGAGCTGAACACTGAAGCTTTCTTT. The variable domain in full, with the rest retrieved from reference TRBV25-1 and TRBJ1-1, is EADIYQTPRYLVIGTGKKITLECSQTMGHDKMYWYQQDPGMELHLIHYSYGVNSTEKGDLSSESTVSRIRTEHFPLTLESARPSHTSQYLCASSPELNTEAFFGQGTRLTVV.